This T cell receptor beta chain emerged from a study of CD8 T cells in ankylosing spondylitis. By quantitative 5'-RACE with molecular barcodes, the TCR beta libraries were made. In TCRdb, the 5' RACE reads were re-called with MiXCR into one record per CDR3 protein. The repertoire includes 150,000 or so distinct CDR3 sequences, roughly 31% of them detected once, and about 6.3% sits in the top ten. Notes on the study in general: As for the disease-linked clones, they showed a CD8+ phenotype and occurred at relatively low frequencies in peripheral blood. Among TCR beta sequences, a motif of 7 to 9 highly homologous variants appeared characteristic of ankylosing spondylitis blood. Researchers reportedly found disease-linked clones significantly enriched in matched ankylosing spondylitis synovial fluid.

This clonotype was found a few times. Antigen: not known. Sequencing used synovial fluid, either unsorted or a sorted T cell fraction (not recorded which). The sequence came from a male donor with ankylosing spondylitis.

The CDR3 nucleotides read TGTGCCAGCACCGAGACAGGGAATGGCTACACCTTC. This codes for CASTETGNGYTF. The chain carries TRBV7-9 and TRBJ1-2, with TRBD1 identical over 7 bases. Germline CDR1 SEHNR, CDR2 FQNEAQ (reference sequence). The junction had 5 bases not matched to a gene; V was cut back by 7 bases and J by 6 bases. The CDR3 extends over 12 amino acids.